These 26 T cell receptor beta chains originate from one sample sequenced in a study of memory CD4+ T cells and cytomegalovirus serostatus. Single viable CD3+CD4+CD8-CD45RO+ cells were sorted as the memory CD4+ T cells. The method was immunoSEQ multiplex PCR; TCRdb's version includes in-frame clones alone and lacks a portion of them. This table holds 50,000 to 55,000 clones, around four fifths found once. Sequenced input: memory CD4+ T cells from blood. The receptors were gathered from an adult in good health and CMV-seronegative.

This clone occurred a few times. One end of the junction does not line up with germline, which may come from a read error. The CDR3 coding sequence is TGTGCCAGCCTGGACGGAATAGGGACTGTTGGGATCTTC. Its protein is CASLDGIGTVGIF. The chain employs TRBV5-4 and TRBJ1-2; D might be TRBD1 (5 bases). Looked up from germline, CDR1 is SGHNT and CDR2 is YYREEE (reference sequence). This CDR3 is built from 13 residues.

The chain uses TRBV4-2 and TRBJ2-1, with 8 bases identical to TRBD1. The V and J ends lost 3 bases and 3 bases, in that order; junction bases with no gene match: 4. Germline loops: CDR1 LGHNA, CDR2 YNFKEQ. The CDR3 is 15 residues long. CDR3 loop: CASSHKDRVYNEQFF. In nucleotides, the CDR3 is TGTGCCAGCAGCCACAAGGACAGGGTCTACAATGAGCAGTTCTTC.

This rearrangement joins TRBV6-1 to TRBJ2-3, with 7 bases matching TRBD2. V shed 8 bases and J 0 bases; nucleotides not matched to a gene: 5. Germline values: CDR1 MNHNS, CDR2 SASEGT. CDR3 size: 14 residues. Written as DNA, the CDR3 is TGTGCCAGCCCAAGCGGGGCTAGCACAGATACGCAGTATTTT. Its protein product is CASPSGASTDTQYF.

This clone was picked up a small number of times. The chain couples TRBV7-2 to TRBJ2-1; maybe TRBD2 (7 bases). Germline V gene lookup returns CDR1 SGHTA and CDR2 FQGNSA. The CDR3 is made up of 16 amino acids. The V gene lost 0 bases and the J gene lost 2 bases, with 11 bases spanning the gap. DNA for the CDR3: TGTGCCAGCAGCTTAGCGGTCGGGGGGCCCTACAATGAGCAGTTCTTC. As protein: CASSLAVGGPYNEQFF.

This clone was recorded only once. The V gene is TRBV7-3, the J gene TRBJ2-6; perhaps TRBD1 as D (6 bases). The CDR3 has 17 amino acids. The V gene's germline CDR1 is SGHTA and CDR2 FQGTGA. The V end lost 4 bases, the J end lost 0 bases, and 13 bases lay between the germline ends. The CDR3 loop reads CASSSRTATSGANVLTF. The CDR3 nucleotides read TGTGCCAGCAGCTCTCGGACAGCAACCTCTGGGGCCAACGTCCTGACTTTC.

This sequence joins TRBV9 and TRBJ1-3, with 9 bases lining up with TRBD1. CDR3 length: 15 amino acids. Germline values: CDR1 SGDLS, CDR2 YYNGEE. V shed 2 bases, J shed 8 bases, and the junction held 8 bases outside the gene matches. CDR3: CASSVGQGYLDTIYF. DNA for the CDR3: TGTGCCAGCAGCGTCGGACAGGGGTATCTAGACACCATATATTTT.

CDR3 DNA sequence: TGTGCCAGCAGTAGGGAGAATGAGCAGTTCTTC. Translating gives CASSRENEQFF. This rearrangement joins TRBV2 to TRBJ2-1; perhaps TRBD2 as D (5 bases). Germline CDR1 reads SNHLY; CDR2 reads FYNNEI. Trimming cost V 5 bases and J 7 bases, with 6 bases left between them. This CDR3 has 11 residues.

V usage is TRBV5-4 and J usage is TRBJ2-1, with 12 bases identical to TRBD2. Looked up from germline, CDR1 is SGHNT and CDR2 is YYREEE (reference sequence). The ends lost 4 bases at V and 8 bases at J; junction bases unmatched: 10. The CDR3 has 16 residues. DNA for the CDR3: TGTGCCAGCAGCAAGTTTGGACTAGCGGGGTCGGATGAGCAGTTCTTC. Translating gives CASSKFGLAGSDEQFF. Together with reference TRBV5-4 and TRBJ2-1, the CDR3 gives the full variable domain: ETGVTQSPTHLIKTRGQQVTLRCSSQSGHNTVSWYQQALGQGPQFIFQYYREEENGRGNFPPRFSGLQFPNYSSELNVNALELDDSALYLCASSKFGLAGSDEQFFGPGTRLTVL.

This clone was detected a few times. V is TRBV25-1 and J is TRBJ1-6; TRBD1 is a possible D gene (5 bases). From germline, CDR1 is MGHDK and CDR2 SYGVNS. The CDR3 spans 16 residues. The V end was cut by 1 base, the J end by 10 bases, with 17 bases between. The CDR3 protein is CASSESSGLVKSPLHF. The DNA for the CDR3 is TGTGCCAGCAGTGAATCTTCGGGACTGGTAAAATCACCCCTCCACTTT.

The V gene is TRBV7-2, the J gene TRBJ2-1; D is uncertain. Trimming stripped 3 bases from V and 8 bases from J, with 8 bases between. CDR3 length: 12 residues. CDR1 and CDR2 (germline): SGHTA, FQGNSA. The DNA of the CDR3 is TGTGCCAGCAGCTTTGCAAGCGATGAGCAGTTCTTC. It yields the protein CASSFASDEQFF.

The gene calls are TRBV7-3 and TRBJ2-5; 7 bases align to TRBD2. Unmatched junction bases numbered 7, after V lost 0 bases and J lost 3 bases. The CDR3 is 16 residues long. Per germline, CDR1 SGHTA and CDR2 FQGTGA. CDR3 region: CASSLTSRRGKETQYF. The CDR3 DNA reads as TGTGCCAGCAGCTTAACCTCCCGGCGGGGGAAAGAGACCCAGTACTTC.

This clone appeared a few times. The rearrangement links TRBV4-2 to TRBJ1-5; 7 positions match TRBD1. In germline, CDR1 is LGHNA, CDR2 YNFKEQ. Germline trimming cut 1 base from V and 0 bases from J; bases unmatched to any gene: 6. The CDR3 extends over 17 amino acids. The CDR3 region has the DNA TGTGCCAGCAGCCAAGGTCAGGGGGAGGATAGCAATCAGCCCCAGCATTTT. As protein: CASSQGQGEDSNQPQHF.

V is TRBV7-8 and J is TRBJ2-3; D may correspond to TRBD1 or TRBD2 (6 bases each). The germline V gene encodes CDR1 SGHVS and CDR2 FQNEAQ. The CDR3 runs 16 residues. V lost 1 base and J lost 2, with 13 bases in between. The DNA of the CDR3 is TGTGCCAGCAGCTTAGGGTTGGGGGGCTACACAGATACGCAGTATTTT. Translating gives CASSLGLGGYTDTQYF.

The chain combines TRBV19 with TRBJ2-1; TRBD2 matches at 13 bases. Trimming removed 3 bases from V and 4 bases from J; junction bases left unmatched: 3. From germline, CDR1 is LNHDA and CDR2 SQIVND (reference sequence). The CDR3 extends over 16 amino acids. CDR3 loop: CASSIPLAGGYNEQFF. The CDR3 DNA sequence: TGTGCCAGTAGTATTCCACTAGCGGGGGGGTACAATGAGCAGTTCTTC.

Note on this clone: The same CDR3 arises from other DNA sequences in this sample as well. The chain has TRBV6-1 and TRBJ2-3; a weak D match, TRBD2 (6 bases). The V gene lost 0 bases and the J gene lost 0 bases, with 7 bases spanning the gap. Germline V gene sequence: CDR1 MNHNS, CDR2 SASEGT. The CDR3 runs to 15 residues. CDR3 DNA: TGTGCCAGCAGTGAAGCGGCGGGAAGCACAGATACGCAGTATTTT. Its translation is CASSEAAGSTDTQYF.

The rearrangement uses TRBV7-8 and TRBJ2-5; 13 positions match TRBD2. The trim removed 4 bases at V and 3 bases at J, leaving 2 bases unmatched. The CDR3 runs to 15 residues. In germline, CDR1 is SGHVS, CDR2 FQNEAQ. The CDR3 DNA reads TGTGCCAGCAGCTCCGGACTAGCGGGGGAAGAGACCCAGTACTTC. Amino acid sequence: CASSSGLAGEETQYF.

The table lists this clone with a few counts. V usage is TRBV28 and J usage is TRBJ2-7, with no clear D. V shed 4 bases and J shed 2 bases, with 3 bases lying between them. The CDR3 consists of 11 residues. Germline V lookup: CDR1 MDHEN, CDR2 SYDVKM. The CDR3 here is CASSSPYEQYF. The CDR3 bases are TGTGCCAGCAGTTCCCCCTACGAGCAGTACTTC.

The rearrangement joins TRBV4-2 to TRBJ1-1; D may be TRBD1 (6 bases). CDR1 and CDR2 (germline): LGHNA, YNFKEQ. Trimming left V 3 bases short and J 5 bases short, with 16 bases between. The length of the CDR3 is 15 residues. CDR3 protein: CASSQTNSGETEAFF. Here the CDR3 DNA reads TGTGCCAGCAGCCAGACTAATTCAGGGGAAACTGAAGCTTTCTTT.

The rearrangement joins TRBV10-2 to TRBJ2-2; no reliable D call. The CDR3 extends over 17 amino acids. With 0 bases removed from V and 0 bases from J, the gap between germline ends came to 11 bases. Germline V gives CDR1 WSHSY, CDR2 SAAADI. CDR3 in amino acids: CASSESASISNTGELFF. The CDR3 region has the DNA TGCGCCAGCAGTGAGTCGGCATCAATTTCGAACACCGGGGAGCTGTTTTTT.

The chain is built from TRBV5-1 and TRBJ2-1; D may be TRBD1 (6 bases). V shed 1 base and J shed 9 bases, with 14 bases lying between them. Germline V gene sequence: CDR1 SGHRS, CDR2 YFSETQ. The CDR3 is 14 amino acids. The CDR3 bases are TGCGCCAGCAGCTTGACCCAGGGGCCGGGTGAGCAGTTCTTC. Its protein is CASSLTQGPGEQFF.

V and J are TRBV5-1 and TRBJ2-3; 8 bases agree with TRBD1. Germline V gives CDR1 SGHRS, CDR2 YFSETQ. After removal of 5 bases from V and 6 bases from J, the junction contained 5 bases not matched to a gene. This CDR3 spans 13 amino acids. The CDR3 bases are TGCGCCAGCAGGGCAGGGGGCGCGGATACGCAGTATTTT. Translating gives CASRAGGADTQYF.

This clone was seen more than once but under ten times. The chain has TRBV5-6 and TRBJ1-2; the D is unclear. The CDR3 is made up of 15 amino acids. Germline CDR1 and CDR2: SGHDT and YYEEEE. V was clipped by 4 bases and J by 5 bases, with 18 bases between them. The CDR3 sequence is CASSQSPDSRYGYTF. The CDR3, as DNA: TGTGCCAGCAGCCAGAGCCCGGACTCGAGGTATGGCTACACCTTC.

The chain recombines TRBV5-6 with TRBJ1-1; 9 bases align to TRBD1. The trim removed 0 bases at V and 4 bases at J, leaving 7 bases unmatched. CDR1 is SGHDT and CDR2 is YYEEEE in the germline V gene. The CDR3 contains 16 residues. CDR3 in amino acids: CASSLGTGDRGTEAFF. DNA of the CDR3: TGTGCCAGCAGCTTGGGGACAGGGGATAGGGGCACTGAAGCTTTCTTT.

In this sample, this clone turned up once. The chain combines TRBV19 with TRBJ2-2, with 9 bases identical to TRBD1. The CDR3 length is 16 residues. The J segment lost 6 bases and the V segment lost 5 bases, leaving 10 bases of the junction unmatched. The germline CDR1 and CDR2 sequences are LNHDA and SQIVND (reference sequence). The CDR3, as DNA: TGTGCCAGTAGTCTCCGACAGGGGGGATCACCCGGGGAGCTGTTTTTT. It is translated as CASSLRQGGSPGELFF.

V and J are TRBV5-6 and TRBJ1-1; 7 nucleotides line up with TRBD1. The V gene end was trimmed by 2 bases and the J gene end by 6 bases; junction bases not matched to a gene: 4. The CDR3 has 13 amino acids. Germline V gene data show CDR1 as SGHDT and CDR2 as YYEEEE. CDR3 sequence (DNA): TGTGCCAGCAGCTTAGGCCAGGGGGCTGAAGCTTTCTTT. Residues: CASSLGQGAEAFF.

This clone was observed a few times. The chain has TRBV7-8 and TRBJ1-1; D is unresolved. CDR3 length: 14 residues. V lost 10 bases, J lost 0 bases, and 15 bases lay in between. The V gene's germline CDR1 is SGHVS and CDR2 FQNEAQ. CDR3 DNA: TGTGCCACCAAAGACGTGAGAATGAACACTGAAGCTTTCTTT. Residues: CATKDVRMNTEAFF.